The sample holds a few counts of the clone carrying this TCR beta chain. The antigen is undetermined. TCR cDNA received a 3' ligated oligonucleotide that carried a UMI. RNA was extracted from 2 to 3 ml of whole blood of healthy adults. Unsorted total RNA, about 1 to 1000 ng, was DNase treated before reverse transcription. This entry comes from a study of naive and memory T cell subsets. CDR1 and CDR2 (germline): DFQATT, SNEGSKA (reference sequence). The V end lost 6 bases, the J end lost 6 bases, and 11 bases lay between the germline ends. The CDR3 totals 12 residues. Four PCR rounds used nested alpha and beta constant region primers plus the SP2 primer. For blood and skin samples, reverse transcription used TCR alpha and beta constant primers. TCRdb re-called the 5' RACE reads through MiXCR, storing one row per CDR3 protein. The sample records 45,000 to 55,000 distinct CDR3 sequences, about 4.8% being singletons.

Study-wide results and caveats: The RNA method is potentially sensitive to activation and differentiation changes.

The rearrangement links TRBV20-1 to TRBJ2-2; D gene uncertain. The sequence was obtained from a female donor in good health. The CDR3 here is CSAGPGAGELFF. CDR3 sequence (DNA): TGCAGTGCCGGACCGGGCGCCGGGGAGCTGTTTTTT.